These 15 T cell receptor beta chains came from one sample sequenced in a study of shared clonotypes between healthy human individuals. Method: immunoSEQ multiplex PCR; TCRdb's copy keeps in-frame clones and lacks some. The data show approximately 590,000 clones, with around 95% seen just once and 0.11% held by the top ten. The naive CD8 fraction comprised CD45RO-negative cells positively selected for CCR7 and excluded terminally differentiated effector memory CD45RA+ cells. Sequenced: naive CD8+ T cells sorted from blood. The receptors here all came from a woman aged 25 to 39 in good health.

The chain links TRBV5-4 to TRBJ2-5; TRBD2 matches at 11 bases. Germline assignment: CDR1 SGHNT and CDR2 YYREEE (reference sequence). J lost 4 bases, V lost 4 bases, and 9 bases had no gene match. This CDR3 spans 16 amino acids. In nucleotides, the CDR3 is TGTGCCAGCAGCGAAACTAGCGGGAGTATATCAGAGACCCAGTACTTC. It encodes CASSETSGSISETQYF.

The chain employs TRBV7-8 and TRBJ1-1, with 7 positions matching TRBD1. V trimming: 4 bases; J trimming: 3 bases; junction bases outside the gene matches: 11. This CDR3 spans 16 amino acids. CDR1 is SGHVS, CDR2 FQNEAQ, per germline. The DNA for the CDR3 is TGTGCCAGCAGCTCCGGGACAGTGAGTGAGTACACTGAAGCTTTCTTT. Translated, it gives CASSSGTVSEYTEAFF.

This chain links TRBV7-6 with TRBJ2-5; perhaps TRBD2 as D (6 bases). V dropped 5 bases and J dropped 1 base, with 14 bases sitting between them. Germline CDR1 is SGHVS and CDR2 is FNYEAQ. The CDR3 runs to 15 residues. CDR3 bases: TGTGCCAGCAGCCGCACCCCCGGGAGCCAAGAGACCCAGTACTTC. Amino acids: CASSRTPGSQETQYF.

The chain joins TRBV5-6 to TRBJ2-1; 8 nucleotides agree with TRBD2. Trimming took 4 bases from V and 9 from J; bases not matched to a gene: 9. The CDR3 spans 14 residues. Per germline, CDR1 SGHDT and CDR2 YYEEEE. The CDR3 region is CASSHGTGGGEQFF. The CDR3 bases are TGTGCCAGCAGCCACGGAACGGGAGGGGGTGAGCAGTTCTTC.

The CDR3 loop reads CASSPAAEGDGYGYTF. CDR3 in DNA: TGTGCCAGCTCACCAGCCGCCGAGGGGGATGGATATGGCTACACCTTC. The gene calls are TRBV18 and TRBJ1-2; maybe TRBD1 (6 bases). The CDR3 is 16 residues long. Trimming took 2 bases from V and 5 from J, leaving 18 bases between them. Germline lookup yields CDR1 KGHSH and CDR2 LQKENI.

CDR3 region: CASMSGSRGTGELFF. The CDR3 bases are TGCGCCAGCATGTCGGGATCCAGGGGCACCGGGGAGCTGTTTTTT. The chain joins TRBV5-1 to TRBJ2-2; tentative D call: TRBD1 (6 bases). This CDR3 comprises 15 residues. Trimming removed 6 bases from V and 4 bases from J, with 16 bases in between. The germline CDR1 and CDR2 sequences are SGHRS and YFSETQ.

This chain connects TRBV19 to TRBJ1-2; D gene unclear. This CDR3 contains 12 residues. V was cut by 10 bases and J by 7 bases, with 16 bases left in between. Per the germline V gene, CDR1 is LNHDA and CDR2 is SQIVND (reference sequence). The CDR3 DNA follows: TGTGCCATCAGCGACGACTTGAGTGGCTACACCTTC. It codes for CAISDDLSGYTF.

The chain combines TRBV7-9 with TRBJ2-7; D uncertain. V was trimmed by 0 bases and J by 6 bases, leaving 12 bases between them. The CDR3 has 14 amino acids. Germline CDR1 and CDR2: SEHNR and FQNEAQ (reference sequence). As DNA, the CDR3 is TGTGCCAGCAGCTTAGCCGGTTTTCCTTCCGAGCAGTACTTC. Translating it yields CASSLAGFPSEQYF.

The CDR3 nucleotides are TGTGCCAGCAGTTTCAGGACTAGCGGGAGCACCTACGAGCAGTACTTC. This sequence encodes CASSFRTSGSTYEQYF. The rearrangement uses TRBV28 and TRBJ2-7; 13 positions agree with TRBD2. CDR3 length: 16 residues. Germline V lookup: CDR1 MDHEN, CDR2 SYDVKM. Germline trimming cut 3 bases from V and 2 bases from J; bases unmatched to any gene: 4.

The V gene is TRBV9, the J gene TRBJ2-3; 9 bases match TRBD2. Germline V gene data show CDR1 as SGDLS and CDR2 as YYNGEE. V trimming: 1 base; J trimming: 4 bases; junction bases outside the gene matches: 4. The CDR3 has 15 amino acids. The CDR3: CASSVSGRKADTQYF. The CDR3 nucleotides are TGTGCCAGCAGCGTAAGCGGGAGGAAGGCAGATACGCAGTATTTT.

The V and J genes are TRBV7-8 and TRBJ1-2; D possibly corresponds to TRBD1 (6 bases). The CDR3 length is 15 residues. CDR1 SGHVS and CDR2 FQNEAQ come from the germline V gene. Trimming removed 1 base from V and 5 bases from J, with 14 bases in between. The CDR3 is CASSLGTGTLYGYTF. The CDR3 bases are TGTGCCAGCAGCTTAGGGACCGGGACACTGTATGGCTACACCTTC.

This clone was observed a handful of times. The same CDR3 can be traced to other DNA sequences in this sample. This chain connects TRBV28 to TRBJ1-1; D is unclear. The CDR3 covers 12 residues. Germline V lookup: CDR1 MDHEN, CDR2 SYDVKM. Trimming shortened V by 2 bases and J by 1 base, and 2 bases separated the two germline ends. The CDR3 nucleotides are TGTGCCAGCAGTTTAACGAACACTGAAGCTTTCTTT. Its translation: CASSLTNTEAFF.

This chain connects TRBV28 to TRBJ2-3, with a possible D match to TRBD1 (6 bases). CDR3 length: 14 amino acids. CDR1 and CDR2 (germline): MDHEN, SYDVKM. Trimming removed 3 bases from V and 6 bases from J, with 13 bases in between. The CDR3 coding sequence is TGTGCCAGCAGTTTTAGATTGGGGGCTGATACGCAGTATTTT. This gives the protein CASSFRLGADTQYF.

In its sample, this clone was seen a few times. The J gene is TRBJ2-2, the V gene TRBV4-1; D possibly corresponds to TRBD2 (6 bases). V was pared by 2 bases and J by 5 bases, with 9 bases between. Germline-derived CDR1 and CDR2 are MGHRA and YSYEKL. The CDR3 runs 14 residues. CDR3 in DNA: TGCGCCAGCAGCCAACGTGCGGGAACCGGGGAGCTGTTTTTT. Protein product: CASSQRAGTGELFF.

V usage is TRBV7-8 and J usage is TRBJ2-5, with 9 bases lining up with TRBD2. Germline trimming cut 4 bases from V and 1 base from J; bases unmatched to any gene: 7. CDR1 is SGHVS and CDR2 is FQNEAQ in the germline V gene. The CDR3 is made up of 16 amino acids. In DNA form, the CDR3 reads TGTGCCAGCAGCTCCCCCAGACTAGCGGTCCAAGAGACCCAGTACTTC. Its protein is CASSSPRLAVQETQYF.